This is a list of T cell receptor beta chains from one sample in a study of CD8 T cells in ankylosing spondylitis. One entry per CDR3 protein, called by TCRdb with MiXCR from the 5' RACE reads. This sample has about 230,000 distinct CDR3 sequences; under 8.5% occur once, and the top ten carry around 4.8%. Sequenced input: blood, either unsorted or a sorted T cell fraction (not recorded which). These receptor sequences come from a female donor with ankylosing spondylitis or in good health (not recorded which). Both conserved end residues are part of each CDR3. A D gene is named only where the DNA matches it firmly. Not all rows give a size; the values are once, few, many and, for expanded clones, a class.

J: TRBJ2-3; size: many; D: TRBD2; V: TRBV11-2; CDR3: CASSPSTSGRAMNTQYF; DNA: TGTGCCAGCAGCCCCTCGACTAGCGGGAGGGCCATGAATACGCAGTATTTT
J: TRBJ2-5; size: many; D: .; V: TRBV11-2; CDR3: CASSIRERETQYF; DNA: TGTGCCAGCAGCATTAGGGAGAGAGAGACCCAGTACTTC
J: TRBJ2-6; size: many; D: .; V: TRBV7-6; CDR3: CASSPYDPSGANVLTF; DNA: TGTGCCAGCAGCCCTTACGACCCCTCTGGGGCCAACGTCCTGACTTTC
J: TRBJ2-7; size: .; D: TRBD2; V: TRBV5-6; CDR3: CASSQGTSGRAYEQYF; DNA: TGTGCCAGCAGCCAAGGGACTAGCGGGAGGGCCTACGAGCAGTACTTC
J: TRBJ1-1; size: .; D: .; V: TRBV3-1; CDR3: CASSGPGRGTTEAFF; DNA: TGTGCCAGCAGCGGCCCCGGCAGGGGTACAACTGAAGCTTTCTTT
J: TRBJ2-7; size: .; D: .; V: TRBV5-1; CDR3: CASSFEGAFYEQYF; DNA: TGCGCCAGCAGCTTCGAGGGTGCGTTTTACGAGCAGTACTTC
J: TRBJ2-7; size: few; D: TRBD1; V: TRBV5-1; CDR3: CASSLRDRTYEQYF; DNA: TGCGCCAGCAGCCTCCGGGACAGGACCTACGAGCAGTACTTC
J: TRBJ2-7; size: many; D: .; V: TRBV4-3; CDR3: CASSQEFRDYEQYF; DNA: TGCGCCAGCAGCCAAGAGTTCAGGGACTACGAGCAGTACTTC
J: TRBJ2-5; size: many; D: .; V: TRBV20-1; CDR3: CSASPAETQYF; DNA: TGCAGTGCGAGCCCTGCGGAGACCCAGTACTTC
J: TRBJ1-6; size: many; D: .; V: TRBV5-1; CDR3: CASSPTPGTDNSPLHF; DNA: TGCGCCAGCAGCCCAACCCCCGGGACGGATAATTCACCCCTCCACTTT
J: TRBJ1-2; size: many; D: .; V: TRBV10-3; CDR3: CAITGGADYGYTF; DNA: TGTGCCATCACTGGGGGGGCGGACTATGGCTACACCTTC
J: TRBJ2-1; size: many; D: .; V: TRBV5-1; CDR3: CASSSGERYNEQFF; DNA: TGCGCCAGCAGCTCGGGCGAGCGGTACAATGAGCAGTTCTTC
J: TRBJ1-1; size: many; D: .; V: TRBV12-5; CDR3: CASGLVLGGVDEAFF; DNA: TGTGCTAGTGGTTTGGTACTGGGAGGGGTCGATGAAGCTTTCTTT
J: TRBJ2-3; size: many; D: .; V: TRBV10-3; CDR3: CAISEASGTQYF; DNA: TGTGCCATCAGTGAGGCGTCGGGTACGCAGTATTTT
J: TRBJ2-3; size: many; D: .; V: TRBV4-2; CDR3: CASSQATSGRGTDTQYF; DNA: TGTGCCAGCAGCCAAGCAACAAGCGGCCGAGGCACAGATACGCAGTATTTT
J: TRBJ2-7; size: many; D: .; V: TRBV20-1; CDR3: CSALSGYRPPSSYEQYF; DNA: TGCAGTGCGCTTTCCGGCTATCGCCCTCCCAGCTCCTACGAGCAGTACTTC
J: TRBJ2-3; size: many; D: TRBD2; V: TRBV2; CDR3: CASRRTSGTDTQYF; DNA: TGTGCCAGCAGACGGACTAGCGGGACAGATACGCAGTATTTT
J: TRBJ2-1; size: many; D: TRBD2; V: TRBV7-8; CDR3: CASSFRLAASYNEQFF; DNA: TGTGCCAGCAGCTTCCGACTAGCGGCCTCCTACAATGAGCAGTTCTTC
J: TRBJ1-5; size: many; D: TRBD1; V: TRBV19; CDR3: CASSLMDRGDQPQHF; DNA: TGTGCCAGTAGTTTAATGGACAGGGGCGATCAGCCCCAGCATTTT
J: TRBJ2-3; size: .; D: .; V: TRBV7-9; CDR3: CASSPSRSRGTDAQYF; DNA: TGTGCCAGCAGCCCCAGTAGGAGTCGGGGCACAGATGCGCAGTATTTT
J: TRBJ1-1; size: .; D: TRBD1; V: TRBV5-1; CDR3: CASSFDRGQDTEAFF; DNA: TGCGCCAGCAGCTTCGACAGGGGGCAAGACACTGAAGCTTTCTTT
J: TRBJ2-7; size: many; D: .; V: TRBV29-1; CDR3: CSVDGPNYEQYF; DNA: TGCAGCGTTGATGGGCCCAATTACGAGCAGTACTTC
J: TRBJ2-2; size: many; D: TRBD1; V: TRBV3-1; CDR3: CASSTLPPRDRNTGELFF; DNA: TGTGCCAGCAGCACGCTCCCCCCTCGGGACAGGAACACCGGGGAGCTGTTTTTT
J: TRBJ1-5; size: many; D: .; V: TRBV7-9; CDR3: CASSLEGIGNQPQHF; DNA: TGTGCCAGCAGCTTAGAAGGGATCGGCAATCAGCCCCAGCATTTT
J: TRBJ2-1; size: few; D: TRBD2; V: TRBV6-2/TRBV6-3; CDR3: CASSYSGLPYNEQFF; DNA: TGTGCCAGCAGTTACTCGGGACTACCCTACAATGAGCAGTTCTTC
J: TRBJ2-1; size: many; D: .; V: TRBV19; CDR3: CASSIGSNRANNEQFF; DNA: TGTGCCAGTAGTATAGGGTCGAACAGGGCGAACAATGAGCAGTTCTTC
J: TRBJ2-5; size: many; D: .; V: TRBV20-1; CDR3: CSAPRGSQETQYF; DNA: TGCAGTGCCCCACGGGGTAGTCAAGAGACCCAGTACTTC
J: TRBJ1-1; size: many; D: TRBD1; V: TRBV5-1; CDR3: CASSLALQGAGTEAFF; DNA: TGCGCCAGCAGCTTGGCCCTACAGGGGGCAGGAACTGAAGCTTTCTTT
J: TRBJ2-7; size: many; D: .; V: TRBV4-3; CDR3: CASSLRSFSSYEQYF; DNA: TGCGCCAGCAGTCTTCGGTCTTTTTCATCCTACGAGCAGTACTTC
J: TRBJ2-1; size: .; D: TRBD2; V: TRBV7-2; CDR3: CASSLERDTFREQFF; DNA: TGTGCCAGCAGCTTAGAGCGGGATACATTCCGTGAGCAGTTCTTC
J: TRBJ1-5; size: many; D: TRBD1; V: TRBV20-1; CDR3: CSAATGTGGFRPQHF; DNA: TGCAGTGCTGCGACGGGGACAGGGGGTTTTCGGCCCCAGCATTTT
J: TRBJ2-5; size: many; D: TRBD2; V: TRBV27; CDR3: CASRAVAGRETQYF; DNA: TGTGCCAGCCGGGCGGTAGCGGGAAGAGAGACCCAGTACTTC
J: TRBJ1-1; size: many; D: .; V: TRBV20-1; CDR3: CSARDRVWGTEAFF; DNA: TGCAGTGCTAGAGACAGGGTTTGGGGCACTGAAGCTTTCTTT
J: TRBJ2-2; size: many; D: TRBD2; V: TRBV29-1; CDR3: CSVQTSGRTGELFF; DNA: TGCAGCGTCCAGACTAGCGGGAGGACCGGGGAGCTGTTTTTT
J: TRBJ2-2; size: many; D: TRBD2; V: TRBV28; CDR3: CASSQPGLAAQNSGELFF; DNA: TGTGCCAGCAGTCAACCGGGACTAGCGGCACAAAACTCCGGGGAGCTGTTTTTT
J: TRBJ2-1; size: few; D: .; V: TRBV6-4; CDR3: CASSELCPNEQFF; DNA: TGTGCCAGCAGTGAATTATGTCCGAATGAGCAGTTCTTC
J: TRBJ2-5; size: few; D: TRBD1; V: TRBV30; CDR3: CAWGLTGAETQYF; DNA: TGTGCCTGGGGGTTAACAGGGGCCGAGACCCAGTACTTC
J: TRBJ2-3; size: many; D: TRBD2; V: TRBV6-5; CDR3: CASSPGLAATDTQYF; DNA: TGTGCCAGCAGTCCGGGACTAGCGGCTACAGATACGCAGTATTTT
J: TRBJ2-7; size: few; D: TRBD2; V: TRBV20-1; CDR3: CCARMGLAGAFTYEQYF; DNA: TGCTGTGCTCGAATGGGACTAGCGGGAGCGTTCACCTACGAGCAGTACTTC
J: TRBJ2-1; size: many; D: TRBD2; V: TRBV20-1; CDR3: CSARGGLAGPYNEQFF; DNA: TGCAGTGCTAGAGGTGGGCTAGCGGGACCCTACAATGAGCAGTTCTTC
J: TRBJ2-1; size: many; D: TRBD2; V: TRBV11-2; CDR3: CASSLPGLAASYNEQFF; DNA: TGTGCCAGCAGCTTACCGGGACTAGCGGCAAGCTACAATGAGCAGTTCTTC
J: TRBJ2-7; size: many; D: TRBD1; V: TRBV9; CDR3: CASSVAPGQGSFYEQYF; DNA: TGTGCCAGCAGCGTAGCCCCGGGACAGGGCTCCTTCTACGAGCAGTACTTC
J: TRBJ2-7; size: many; D: TRBD1; V: TRBV7-2; CDR3: CASSPQGATYEQYF; DNA: TGTGCCAGCAGCCCCCAGGGGGCCACCTACGAGCAGTACTTC
J: TRBJ2-3; size: many; D: TRBD1; V: TRBV20-1; CDR3: CSAWTGGGADTQYF; DNA: TGCAGTGCTTGGACAGGGGGCGGAGCAGATACGCAGTATTTT
J: TRBJ2-1; size: many; D: .; V: TRBV20-1; CDR3: CSAYRALDNEQFF; DNA: TGCAGTGCTTACCGGGCCCTTGATAATGAGCAGTTCTTC
J: TRBJ2-7; size: .; D: .; V: TRBV7-2; CDR3: CASSKAYRDYEQYF; DNA: TGTGCCAGCAGCAAAGCTTACAGGGACTACGAGCAGTACTTC
J: TRBJ1-2; size: many; D: .; V: TRBV5-5; CDR3: CASSLRGTGVNYGYTF; DNA: TGTGCCAGCAGCTTGCGAGGGACTGGGGTAAACTATGGCTACACCTTC
J: TRBJ2-7; size: many; D: TRBD2; V: TRBV28; CDR3: CASSPLTSGPFYEQYF; DNA: TGTGCCAGCAGTCCCTTGACTAGCGGACCATTCTACGAGCAGTACTTC
J: TRBJ1-1; size: many; D: .; V: TRBV29-1; CDR3: CSVRQALNTEAFF; DNA: TGCAGCGTAAGACAGGCCCTGAACACTGAAGCTTTCTTT
J: TRBJ2-1; size: many; D: TRBD2; V: TRBV24-1; CDR3: CATSDPLAGLGEQFF; DNA: TGTGCCACCAGTGACCCGCTAGCGGGATTGGGTGAGCAGTTCTTC
J: TRBJ2-4; size: many; D: TRBD1; V: TRBV15; CDR3: CATSRALTGSKNIQYF; DNA: TGTGCCACCAGCAGGGCCCTGACAGGGTCCAAAAACATTCAGTACTTC
J: TRBJ2-3; size: many; D: .; V: TRBV12-3/TRBV12-4; CDR3: CASSSLDTQYF; DNA: TGTGCCAGCAGTTCTCTGGATACGCAGTATTTT
J: TRBJ1-1; size: many; D: TRBD1; V: TRBV30; CDR3: CASGQGDTEAFF; DNA: TGTGCCTCGGGACAGGGAGACACTGAAGCTTTCTTT
J: TRBJ1-5; size: many; D: .; V: TRBV6-2/TRBV6-3; CDR3: CASTREGNQPQHF; DNA: TGTGCCAGCACCCGGGAGGGGAATCAGCCCCAGCATTTT
J: TRBJ1-2; size: many; D: TRBD1; V: TRBV3-1; CDR3: CASSQAGQQYGYTF; DNA: TGTGCCAGCAGCCAAGCGGGACAGCAATATGGCTACACCTTC
J: TRBJ1-1; size: many; D: .; V: TRBV9; CDR3: CASSPRGRNTEAFF; DNA: TGTGCCAGCAGCCCGAGGGGACGGAACACTGAAGCTTTCTTT
J: TRBJ2-3; size: many; D: .; V: TRBV20-1; CDR3: CSAKRTYWGSTDTQYF; DNA: TGCAGTGCGAAGAGGACCTACTGGGGTAGTACAGATACGCAGTATTTT